This TCR beta chain was found in a study of T cell responses to AZD1222 COVID-19 vaccine. The study's findings and limits: Vaccination with two AZD1222 doses was followed by a rise in Spike-specific TCR breadth and depth. Clonal diversity was possibly underestimated, and white British individuals and females predominated among donors.

Measured with immunoSEQ multiplex PCR; TCRdb has only the in-frame clones, and not every one. The profile covers some 180,000 clones, with roughly 92% appearing a single time and roughly 1.5% taken by the ten largest. Pooling was applied to second doses at about 4 or about 12 weeks. J lost 0 bases, V lost 6 bases, and 5 bases had no gene match. Germline CDR1 and CDR2: SGHNT and YENEEA. The CDR3 covers 16 residues. This clone came up a few times. Antigen specificity is unknown. The material sequenced was peripheral blood, taken 28 days after the second AZD1222 dose. The V gene is TRBV11-3, the J gene TRBJ2-2; 9 bases match TRBD1. This sequence was found in an adult who received the AZD1222 COVID-19 vaccine. CDR3 in amino acids: CASRGTGFSNTGELFF. In DNA, the CDR3 is TGTGCCAGCAGAGGGACAGGGTTTTCGAACACCGGGGAGCTGTTTTTT.